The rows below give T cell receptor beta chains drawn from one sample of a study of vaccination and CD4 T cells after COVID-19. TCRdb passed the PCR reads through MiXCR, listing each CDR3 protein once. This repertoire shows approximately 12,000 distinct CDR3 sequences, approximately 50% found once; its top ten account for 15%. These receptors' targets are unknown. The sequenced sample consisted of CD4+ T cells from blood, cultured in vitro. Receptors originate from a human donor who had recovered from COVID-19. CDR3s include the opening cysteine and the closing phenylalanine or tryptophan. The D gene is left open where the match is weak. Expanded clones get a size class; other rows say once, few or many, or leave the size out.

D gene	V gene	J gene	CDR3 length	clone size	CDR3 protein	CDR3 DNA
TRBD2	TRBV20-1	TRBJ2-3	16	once	CSARASGLDPTDTQYF	TGCAGTGCTAGAGCATCAGGACTAGATCCCACAGATACGCAGTATTTT
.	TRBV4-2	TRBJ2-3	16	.	CASSQAGPGEADTQYF	TGTGCCAGCAGCCAAGCTGGTCCAGGGGAGGCAGATACGCAGTATTTT
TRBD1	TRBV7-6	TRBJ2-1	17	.	CASSPRPGQGAYNEQFF	TGTGCCAGCAGCCCCCGTCCGGGACAGGGGGCTTACAATGAGCAGTTCTTC
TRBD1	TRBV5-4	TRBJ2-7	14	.	CASSQLDRPYEQYF	TGTGCCAGCAGCCAGCTGGACAGGCCATACGAGCAGTACTTC
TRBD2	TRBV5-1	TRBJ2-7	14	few	CASSQGLYSYEQYF	TGCGCCAGCAGCCAGGGACTATACTCCTACGAGCAGTACTTC
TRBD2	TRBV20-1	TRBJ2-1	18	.	CSASDGTSGSYSYNEQFF	TGCAGTGCTAGCGACGGTACTAGCGGGAGTTACTCCTACAATGAGCAGTTCTTC
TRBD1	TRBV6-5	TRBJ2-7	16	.	CASSYSGQGDSYEQYF	TGTGCCAGCAGTTACTCGGGACAGGGGGACTCCTACGAGCAGTACTTC
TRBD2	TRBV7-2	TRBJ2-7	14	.	CASSLAGPAYEQYF	TGTGCCAGCAGCCTAGCGGGACCGGCCTACGAGCAGTACTTC
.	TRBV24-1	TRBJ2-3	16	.	CATSDRSQGMVDTQYF	TGTGCCACCAGTGACCGTTCCCAGGGGATGGTAGATACGCAGTATTTT
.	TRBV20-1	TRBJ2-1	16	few	CSASWFWRDRPTEQFF	TGCAGTGCTAGTTGGTTCTGGCGGGATCGCCCCACGGAGCAGTTCTTC
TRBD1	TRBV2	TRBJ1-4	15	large	CASRRGQGAQGKLFF	TGTGCCAGCAGACGCGGACAGGGGGCACAGGGAAAACTGTTTTTT
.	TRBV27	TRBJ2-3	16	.	CASMGPGTWWADTQYF	TGTGCCAGCATGGGACCCGGGACTTGGTGGGCAGATACGCAGTATTTT
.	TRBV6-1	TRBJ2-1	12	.	CASQALYNEQFF	TGTGCCAGCCAGGCGTTGTACAATGAGCAGTTCTTC
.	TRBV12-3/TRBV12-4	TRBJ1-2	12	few	CASSLHNYGYTF	TGTGCCAGCAGTTTACATAACTATGGCTACACCTTC
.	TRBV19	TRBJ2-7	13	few	CASSSLDSHEQYF	TGTGCCAGTAGTTCCCTTGACTCTCACGAGCAGTACTTC
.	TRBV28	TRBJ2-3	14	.	CASSLERRIGAPYF	TGTGCCAGCAGTTTAGAGCGGAGGATCGGGGCTCCGTATTTT
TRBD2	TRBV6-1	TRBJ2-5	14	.	CASSRGLAGGTQYF	TGTGCCAGCAGCCGGGGACTAGCGGGCGGGACCCAGTACTTC
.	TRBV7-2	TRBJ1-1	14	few	CASSLDRVGAEAFF	TGTGCCAGCAGCTTAGACAGGGTAGGCGCTGAAGCTTTCTTT
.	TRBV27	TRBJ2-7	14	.	CASSGWRGQYEQYF	TGTGCCAGCAGTGGGTGGCGAGGGCAATACGAGCAGTACTTC
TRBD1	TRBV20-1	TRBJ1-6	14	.	CSAPLQGLNSPLHF	TGCAGTGCTCCACTACAGGGGTTGAATTCACCCCTCCACTTT
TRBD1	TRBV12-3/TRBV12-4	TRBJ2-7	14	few	CASSPTGGSYEQYF	TGTGCCAGCAGCCCGACAGGGGGCTCCTACGAGCAGTACTTC
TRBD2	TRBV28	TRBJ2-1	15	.	CASDSKAGYFDEQFF	TGTGCCAGCGACTCTAAAGCGGGATATTTTGATGAGCAGTTCTTC
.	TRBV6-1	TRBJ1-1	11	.	CASRWNTEAFF	TGTGCCAGCAGGTGGAACACTGAAGCTTTCTTT
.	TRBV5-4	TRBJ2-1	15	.	CASSLSLQTVNEQFF	TGTGCCAGCAGCTTGAGCCTACAGACAGTCAATGAGCAGTTCTTC
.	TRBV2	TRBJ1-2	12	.	CASSDQVYGYTF	TGTGCCAGCAGTGATCAGGTCTATGGCTACACCTTC
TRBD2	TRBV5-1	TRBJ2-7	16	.	CASSPKSGRATYEQYF	TGCGCCAGCAGCCCCAAGAGCGGGAGGGCGACCTACGAGCAGTACTTC
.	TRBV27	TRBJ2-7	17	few	CASSLLGTTAIPYEQYF	TGTGCCAGCAGTTTACTGGGTACGACAGCTATTCCCTACGAGCAGTACTTC
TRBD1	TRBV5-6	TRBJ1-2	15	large	CASSSRTGPRYGYTF	TGTGCCAGCAGCTCGAGGACAGGGCCGCGCTATGGCTACACCTTC
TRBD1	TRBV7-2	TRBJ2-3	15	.	CASSLVGQGTDTQYF	TGTGCCAGCAGCTTAGTTGGACAGGGGACAGATACGCAGTATTTT
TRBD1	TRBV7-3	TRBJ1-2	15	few	CASSLNPGGGYGYTF	TGTGCCAGCAGCTTAAACCCAGGGGGCGGCTATGGCTACACCTTC
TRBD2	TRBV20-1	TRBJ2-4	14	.	CSAKVTSGQNIQYF	TGCAGTGCTAAAGTGACTAGCGGGCAAAACATTCAGTACTTC
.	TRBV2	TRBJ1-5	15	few	CASSELGGGGQPQHF	TGTGCCAGCAGTGAATTAGGCGGGGGCGGGCAGCCCCAGCATTTT
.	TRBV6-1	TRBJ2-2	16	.	CASTLAQGRNTGELFF	TGTGCCAGCACCTTGGCGCAGGGAAGGAACACCGGGGAGCTGTTTTTT
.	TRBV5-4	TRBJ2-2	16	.	CASSRVGLGGTGELFF	TGTGCCAGCAGCCGAGTGGGGCTCGGTGGAACCGGGGAGCTGTTTTTT
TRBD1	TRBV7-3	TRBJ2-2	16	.	CASSQGARTRAGELFF	TGTGCCAGCAGCCAGGGGGCTAGAACACGGGCCGGGGAGCTGTTTTTT
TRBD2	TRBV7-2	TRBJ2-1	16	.	CASSLAPSGGYNEQFF	TGTGCCAGCAGCTTAGCGCCTAGCGGGGGGTACAATGAGCAGTTCTTC
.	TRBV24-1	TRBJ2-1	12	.	CATNGNAGEQFF	TGTGCCACAAACGGAAACGCAGGTGAGCAGTTCTTC
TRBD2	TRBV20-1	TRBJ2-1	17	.	CSAAPGTSGNSYNEQFF	TGCAGTGCTGCCCCCGGGACTAGCGGGAACTCCTACAATGAGCAGTTCTTC
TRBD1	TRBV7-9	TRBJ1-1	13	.	CASSLDRTGEAFF	TGTGCCAGCAGCTTAGACCGGACAGGGGAAGCTTTCTTT
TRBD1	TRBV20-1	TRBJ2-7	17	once	CSASARAYGTGLGEQYF	TGCAGTGCTAGCGCAAGAGCCTATGGGACAGGGCTGGGCGAGCAGTACTTC
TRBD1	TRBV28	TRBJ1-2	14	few	CASRTGASRYGYTF	TGTGCCAGCAGGACAGGGGCCTCCCGCTATGGCTACACCTTC
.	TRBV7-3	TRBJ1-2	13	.	CASSLTGGVGYTF	TGTGCCAGCAGCTTAACTGGTGGGGTTGGCTACACCTTC
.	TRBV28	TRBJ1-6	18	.	CASMVGYQGGTYNSPLHF	TGTGCCAGCATGGTGGGGTATCAGGGAGGAACCTATAATTCACCCCTCCACTTT
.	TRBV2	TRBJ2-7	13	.	CASSAGASYEQYF	TGTGCCAGCAGTGCAGGGGCTTCCTACGAGCAGTACTTC
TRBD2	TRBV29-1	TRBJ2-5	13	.	CSAGLNSQETQYF	TGCAGCGCGGGACTAAACAGCCAAGAGACCCAGTACTTC
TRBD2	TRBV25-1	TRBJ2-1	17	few	CASTSQGLAGFGNEQFF	TGTGCCAGCACCTCCCAGGGACTAGCGGGGTTCGGTAATGAGCAGTTCTTC
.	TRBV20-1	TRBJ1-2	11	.	CSARVTTGYTF	TGCAGTGCTAGAGTGACAACCGGCTACACCTTC
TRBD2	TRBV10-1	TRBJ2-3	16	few	CASSESQREFSDTQYF	TGCGCCAGCAGTGAGTCCCAGCGGGAGTTCTCAGATACGCAGTATTTT
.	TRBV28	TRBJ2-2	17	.	CASSFIFNRAGAGELFF	TGTGCCAGCAGTTTCATCTTCAACAGGGCAGGGGCCGGGGAGCTGTTTTTT
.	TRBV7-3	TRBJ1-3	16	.	CASSLRQSISGNTIYF	TGTGCCAGCAGCTTACGTCAGTCTATCTCTGGAAACACCATATATTTT
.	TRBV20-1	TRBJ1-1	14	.	CSARLYRDGTEAFF	TGCAGTGCTAGGTTATACAGGGATGGGACTGAAGCTTTCTTT
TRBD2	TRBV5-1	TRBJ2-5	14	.	CASRASGRAETQYF	TGCGCCAGCAGGGCTAGCGGGAGGGCTGAGACCCAGTACTTC
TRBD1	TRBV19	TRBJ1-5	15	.	CASRKDRYSNQPQHF	TGTGCCAGTAGAAAGGACAGGTATAGCAATCAGCCCCAGCATTTT
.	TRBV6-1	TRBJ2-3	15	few	CASRRTHLSTDTQYF	TGTGCCAGCCGTCGGACCCATCTCAGCACAGATACGCAGTATTTT
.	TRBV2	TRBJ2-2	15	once	CASSVKPGGPGELFF	TGTGCCAGCAGTGTCAAACCAGGGGGGCCCGGGGAGCTGTTTTTT